Shown below are 17 T cell receptor beta chains from a single sample sequenced in a study of shared clonotypes between healthy human individuals. Generated by immunoSEQ multiplex PCR, the TCRdb table keeps only in-frame clones and is missing some. The data show about 1 million clones, more than 65% seen once. Sequencing was carried out using memory CD4+ T cells sorted from blood. This sample's subset: CD45RA-negative fraction. These receptor sequences come from a man in his late teens or twenties in good health.

This clone appeared a few times. The same CDR3 also results from other DNA sequences found in this sample. The chain recombines TRBV6-1 with TRBJ1-5; D gene ambiguous. Germline V CDR1 and CDR2: MNHNS, SASEGT. CDR3 length: 13 residues. V was cut by 0 bases and J by 2 bases, with 2 bases left in between. The CDR3 reads CASSEAGNQPQHF. DNA for the CDR3: TGTGCCAGCAGTGAAGCGGGCAATCAGCCCCAGCATTTT.

CDR3 in amino acids: CASSPDGSTDTQYF. The CDR3 nucleotides read TGTGCCAGCAGCCCGGACGGCAGCACAGATACGCAGTATTTT. The chain uses TRBV5-4 and TRBJ2-3; D is undetermined. Germline assignment: CDR1 SGHNT and CDR2 YYREEE (reference sequence). The CDR3 has 14 residues. V lost 4 bases to trimming and J lost 0 bases, with 9 bases between them. The variable domain in full, completed from reference TRBV5-4 and TRBJ2-3, reads ETGVTQSPTHLIKTRGQQVTLRCSSQSGHNTVSWYQQALGQGPQFIFQYYREEENGRGNFPPRFSGLQFPNYSSELNVNALELDDSALYLCASSPDGSTDTQYFGPGTRLTVL.

This chain links TRBV7-6 with TRBJ2-1; perhaps TRBD2 as D (6 bases). The CDR3 is made up of 15 amino acids. V was shortened by 5 bases and J by 9 bases, with 20 bases between the two germline ends. Germline V lookup: CDR1 SGHVS, CDR2 FNYEAQ. CDR3 sequence (DNA): TGTGCCAGCAGCCGGGGGAGATCAAGCATCGGTGAGCAGTTCTTC. Protein product: CASSRGRSSIGEQFF.

The chain joins TRBV28 to TRBJ1-1; 7 nucleotides align to TRBD1. The CDR3 extends over 15 amino acids. Germline CDR1 is MDHEN and CDR2 is SYDVKM. V shed 6 bases and J 4 bases; nucleotides not matched to a gene: 11. The CDR3 sequence: CASRPGTALLTEAFF. The CDR3 region has the DNA TGTGCCAGCAGACCCGGGACAGCCCTTCTCACTGAAGCTTTCTTT.

The table lists this clone with a count of one. V gene TRBV28 combines with J gene TRBJ1-1; D uncertain. The CDR3 contains 13 residues. V shed 5 bases and J shed 1 base, with 8 bases lying between them. Germline CDR1 and CDR2: MDHEN and SYDVKM. DNA of the CDR3: TGTGCCAGCAGTCATGGACCGAACACTGAAGCTTTCTTT. It yields the protein CASSHGPNTEAFF.

This clone was seen only a few times. V usage is TRBV7-9 and J usage is TRBJ1-1; D is unresolved. The CDR3 contains 14 residues. Germline CDR1 and CDR2: SEHNR and FQNEAQ (reference sequence). Trimming took 3 bases from V and 0 from J, leaving 8 bases between them. CDR3 bases: TGTGCCAGCAGCTTGATGGGTTTGAACACTGAAGCTTTCTTT. This codes for CASSLMGLNTEAFF.

Written as DNA, the CDR3 is TGTGCCAGCAGCTTAGTGCAGGGATTCACCTACGAGCAGTACTTC. This gives the protein CASSLVQGFTYEQYF. The genes are TRBV7-2 and TRBJ2-7; D perhaps matches TRBD1 (5 bases). Germline V CDR1 and CDR2: SGHTA, FQGNSA. Trimming removed 1 base at V and 2 bases at J, with 12 bases between. This CDR3 has 15 residues.

This clone was seen once. This chain links TRBV5-8 with TRBJ1-1; TRBD1 matches at 9 bases. This CDR3 has 16 residues. J lost 3 bases, V lost 0 bases, and 6 bases had no gene match. Germline V lookup: CDR1 SGHTS, CDR2 YDEGEE. The CDR3 loop reads CASSLDRGRTDTEAFF. Here the CDR3 DNA reads TGTGCCAGCAGCTTGGACAGGGGGCGGACTGACACTGAAGCTTTCTTT.

The V call is TRBV5-1, the J call TRBJ1-3; D not certain. Germline CDR1 is SGHRS and CDR2 is YFSETQ. V was clipped by 0 bases and J by 0 bases, with 10 bases between them. This CDR3 region has 16 residues. The CDR3 coding sequence is TGCGCCAGCAGCTTGGACAGCGACTTCTCTGGAAACACCATATATTTT. Translation gives CASSLDSDFSGNTIYF.

As for this clone: This likely came from a read error, as a far larger clone is one base away. The rearrangement links TRBV7-6 to TRBJ1-5; D uncertain. The CDR3 spans 13 residues. Germline V gives CDR1 SGHVS, CDR2 FNYEAQ. The CDR3 region has the DNA TGTGGCAGCAGCCGAGAATCCAATCAGCCCCAGCATTTT. Amino acid sequence: CGSSRESNQPQHF.

V and J are TRBV28 and TRBJ2-3; 11 nucleotides align to TRBD2. V shed 4 bases, J shed 0 bases, and the junction held 6 bases outside the gene matches. Germline-derived CDR1 and CDR2 are MDHEN and SYDVKM. The length of the CDR3 is 17 residues. For the CDR3, the DNA is TGTGCCAGCAGTTCGAGACTAGCGGGGTCTAGCACAGATACGCAGTATTTT. It specifies CASSSRLAGSSTDTQYF.

CDR3 region: CASSERPAGSYEQYF. CDR3 DNA sequence: TGTGCCAGCAGTGAACGACCAGCGGGATCCTACGAGCAGTACTTC. J is TRBJ2-7 and V is TRBV2; 7 bases match TRBD2. CDR3 length equals 15 residues. V was pared by 2 bases and J by 1 base, with 5 bases of the junction left unmatched. CDR1 is SNHLY, CDR2 FYNNEI, per germline.

This clone was counted once. This sequence joins TRBV19 and TRBJ1-1, with a weak D call TRBD1 (6 bases). V lost 3 bases to trimming and J lost 3 bases, with 14 bases between them. The CDR3 runs to 15 residues. Germline V gives CDR1 LNHDA, CDR2 SQIVND (reference sequence). The CDR3 loop reads CASSIRGGLDTEAFF. CDR3 nucleotides: TGTGCCAGTAGTATTAGAGGGGGGCTAGACACTGAAGCTTTCTTT.

DNA of the CDR3: TGTGCCAGCAGTGAACTCCTAGCTCGGGAGACCCAGTACTTC. Amino acids: CASSELLARETQYF. This chain connects TRBV6-1 to TRBJ2-5, with a possible D match to TRBD2 (5 bases). Germline assignment: CDR1 MNHNS and CDR2 SASEGT. This CDR3 comprises 14 residues. V was cut by 2 bases and J by 5 bases, with 12 bases left in between.

V and J are TRBV25-1 and TRBJ2-1; tentative D call: TRBD1 (6 bases). From germline, CDR1 is MGHDK and CDR2 SYGVNS. Deletions cut 6 bases from V and 5 bases from J, with 14 bases between. This CDR3 comprises 14 residues. In DNA form, the CDR3 reads TGTGCCAGCAGGCATCAGGGGAACCACAATGAGCAGTTCTTC. This codes for CASRHQGNHNEQFF.

The V gene is TRBV5-1, the J gene TRBJ2-5; 9 positions agree with TRBD2. The ends lost 0 bases at V and 5 bases at J; junction bases unmatched: 8. The CDR3 has 16 amino acids. The germline V gene has CDR1 SGHRS and CDR2 YFSETQ. The CDR3 nucleotides read TGCGCCAGCAGCTTGGACTTGCGGGGGGGCGGTGAGACCCAGTACTTC. Translating gives CASSLDLRGGGETQYF.

This clone was counted a few times. The genes are TRBV12-5 and TRBJ2-5; 8 positions match TRBD1. The CDR3 extends over 15 amino acids. V trimming: 1 base; J trimming: 2 bases; junction bases outside the gene matches: 3. Germline CDR1 LGHNT, CDR2 FRNRAP. CDR3 nucleotide sequence: TGTGCTAGTGGTTTGGGCAACAGGGGGCAAGAGACCCAGTACTTC. Translation gives CASGLGNRGQETQYF. The full variable domain, rest sourced from reference TRBV12-5 and TRBJ2-5, is DARVTQTPRHKVTEMGQEVTMRCQPILGHNTVFWYRQTMMQGLELLAYFRNRAPLDDSGMPKDRFSAEMPDATLATLKIQPSEPRDSAVYFCASGLGNRGQETQYFGPGTRLLVL.